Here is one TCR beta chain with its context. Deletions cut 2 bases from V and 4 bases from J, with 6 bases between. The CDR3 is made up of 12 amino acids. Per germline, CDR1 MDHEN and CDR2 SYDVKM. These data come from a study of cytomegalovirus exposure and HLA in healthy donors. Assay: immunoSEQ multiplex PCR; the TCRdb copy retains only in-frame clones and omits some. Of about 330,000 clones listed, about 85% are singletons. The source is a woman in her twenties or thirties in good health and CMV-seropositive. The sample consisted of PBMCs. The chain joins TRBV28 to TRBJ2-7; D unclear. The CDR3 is CASSLTEYEQYF. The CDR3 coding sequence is TGTGCCAGCAGTTTAACGGAGTACGAGCAGTACTTC.